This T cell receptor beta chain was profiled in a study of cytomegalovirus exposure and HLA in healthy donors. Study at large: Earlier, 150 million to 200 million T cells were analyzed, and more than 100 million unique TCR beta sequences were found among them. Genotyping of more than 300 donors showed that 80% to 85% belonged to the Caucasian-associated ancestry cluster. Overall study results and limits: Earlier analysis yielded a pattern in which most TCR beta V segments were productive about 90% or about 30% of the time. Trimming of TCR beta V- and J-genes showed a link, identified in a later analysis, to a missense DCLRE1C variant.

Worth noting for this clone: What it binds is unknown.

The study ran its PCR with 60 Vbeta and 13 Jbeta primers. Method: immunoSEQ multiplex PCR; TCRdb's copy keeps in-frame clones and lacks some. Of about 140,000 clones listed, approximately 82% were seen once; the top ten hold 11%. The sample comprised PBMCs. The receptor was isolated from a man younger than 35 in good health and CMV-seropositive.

CDR3 coding DNA: TGCGCCAGCAGCTCAGGACAGCGAAATGAAAAACTGTTTTTT. This encodes CASSSGQRNEKLFF. The chain combines TRBV5-1 with TRBJ1-4; TRBD1 is a possible D gene (6 bases). Germline values: CDR1 SGHRS, CDR2 YFSETQ. V was trimmed by 3 bases and J by 5 bases, leaving 11 bases between them. The CDR3 contains 14 residues.